This entry lists 21 T cell receptor beta chains sequenced from one sample in a study of cytomegalovirus exposure and HLA in healthy donors. PCR was performed using 60 Vbeta and 13 Jbeta primers. Method: immunoSEQ multiplex PCR; TCRdb's copy keeps in-frame clones and lacks some. The sample lists around 99,000 clones; around 73% were seen once. Sequenced sample: PBMCs. The source is a man aged 35 to 55 in good health and CMV-seronegative.

Comments on this clone: The sample holds other DNA sequences that translate to the same CDR3. V gene TRBV29-1 combines with J gene TRBJ2-1; 14 bases agree with TRBD2. This CDR3 region has 15 residues. Germline V lookup: CDR1 SQVTM, CDR2 ANQGSEA. The trim removed 6 bases at V and 3 bases at J, leaving 4 bases unmatched. CDR3 sequence: CSVEGLAGVYNEQFF. Here the CDR3 DNA reads TGCAGCGTGGAGGGACTAGCGGGGGTCTACAATGAGCAGTTCTTC.

The chain combines TRBV5-1 with TRBJ2-3; a weak D match, TRBD1 (6 bases). The V end was cut by 2 bases, the J end by 5 bases, with 12 bases between. The CDR3 runs to 14 residues. Germline assignment: CDR1 SGHRS and CDR2 YFSETQ. In nucleotides, the CDR3 is TGCGCCAGCAGCTTTCGGGCAGGGGAAGATACGCAGTATTTT. Translated: CASSFRAGEDTQYF.

The V gene is TRBV4-1, the J gene TRBJ1-2; tentatively, D is TRBD1 (6 bases). Germline V CDR1 and CDR2: MGHRA, YSYEKL. The V end was cut by 6 bases, the J end by 2 bases, with 13 bases between. The CDR3 totals 14 residues. The chain's CDR3 is CASSRTDRNYGYTF. For the CDR3, the DNA is TGCGCCAGCAGTCGGACGGACAGAAACTATGGCTACACCTTC.

The J gene is TRBJ1-6, the V gene TRBV7-2; 7 bases fit TRBD1. The CDR3 spans 15 residues. V lost 7 bases and J lost 7; bases outside the gene matches: 10. CDR1 and CDR2 from the germline V gene are SGHTA and FQGNSA. In DNA, the CDR3 is TGTGCCAGCACCCTCTTGAGGGGGCCCAATTCACCCCTCCACTTT. It yields the protein CASTLLRGPNSPLHF.

The chain links TRBV7-3 to TRBJ1-1, with D maybe TRBD1 (6 bases). Looked up from germline, CDR1 is SGHTA and CDR2 is FQGTGA. The CDR3 totals 14 residues. V dropped 1 base and J dropped 7 bases, with 13 bases sitting between them. DNA for the CDR3: TGTGCCAGCAGCTTAATCGGGGCAGGGGATGAAGCTTTCTTT. It yields the protein CASSLIGAGDEAFF.

The V gene is TRBV6-5, the J gene TRBJ2-5, with TRBD2 matching 8 bases. Germline CDR1 reads MNHEY; CDR2 reads SVGAGI. Unmatched junction bases numbered 4, after V lost 2 bases and J lost 5 bases. The CDR3 has 14 residues. The CDR3 nucleotides read TGTGCCAGCAGTTACATGGCTAGCGGGGAGACCCAGTACTTC. This codes for CASSYMASGETQYF.

This clone was observed a few times. V is TRBV5-8 and J is TRBJ2-1, with 10 bases matching TRBD2. The CDR3 spans 17 residues. CDR1 and CDR2 (germline): SGHTS, YDEGEE. Trimming cost V 0 bases and J 13 bases; bases outside gene matches: 16. CDR3 amino acids: CASSLAILSGGAAEQFF. CDR3 nucleotide sequence: TGTGCCAGCAGCTTGGCTATCTTAAGCGGGGGGGCCGCTGAACAGTTCTTC.

Concerning this clone itself: A read error may produce the germline difference seen at one junction end. The chain uses TRBV6-1 and TRBJ1-4; 8 bases map to TRBD1. CDR1 is MNHNS, CDR2 SASEGT, per germline. This CDR3 has 13 residues. CDR3 DNA sequence: TGTGCCAGCAGTGAATCCACAGGGGGGAATAAGTGGTTT. This gives the protein CASSESTGGNKWF.

The chain is built from TRBV15 and TRBJ1-5; possible D gene TRBD1, 6 bases. Germline V gene data show CDR1 as LNHNV and CDR2 as YYDKDF (reference sequence). The CDR3 extends over 19 amino acids. The V end lost 5 bases, the J end lost 1 base, and 24 bases lay between the germline ends. Here the CDR3 reads CATSALLQGTSVSNQPQHF. In DNA, the CDR3 is TGTGCCACCAGCGCACTCCTCCAGGGGACAAGTGTCAGCAATCAGCCCCAGCATTTT.

This clone was seen once. The V and J genes are TRBV19 and TRBJ2-7; 8 bases align to TRBD1. The germline CDR1 and CDR2 sequences are LNHDA and SQIVND (reference sequence). The CDR3 is 15 residues long. J was trimmed by 3 bases and V by 6 bases; bases with no gene match: 10. Here the CDR3 DNA reads TGTGCCAGTAGCGAAGGACAGGGTACTTTCTACGAGCAGTACTTC. Its translation: CASSEGQGTFYEQYF.

The chain recombines TRBV19 with TRBJ2-1, with 11 bases fitting TRBD1. Germline loops: CDR1 LNHDA, CDR2 SQIVND (reference sequence). Trimming at V came to 5 bases and at J to 6 bases, leaving 3 bases not matched to a gene. CDR3 length: 14 residues. The CDR3 region has the DNA TGTGCCAGTAGTCGGGACAGGGGGTTCAATGAGCAGTTCTTC. Residues: CASSRDRGFNEQFF.

The genes are TRBV7-9 and TRBJ2-1, with D perhaps TRBD1 (5 bases). This CDR3 has 15 residues. Germline V CDR1 and CDR2: SEHNR, FQNEAQ (reference sequence). Trimming pared 6 bases from V and 0 bases from J, leaving 12 bases between. The DNA of the CDR3 is TGTGCCAGCAGGGGGCCCAGTAGCTCCTACAATGAGCAGTTCTTC. This sequence encodes CASRGPSSSYNEQFF.

The V call is TRBV11-3, the J call TRBJ1-4, with a weak D call TRBD1 (6 bases). V was cut by 6 bases and J by 4 bases, with 15 bases left in between. CDR3 length: 15 amino acids. Germline values: CDR1 SGHNT, CDR2 YENEEA. The CDR3 bases are TGTGCCAGCAGGACCGACAGGCTCAATAATGAAAAACTGTTTTTT. Protein: CASRTDRLNNEKLFF.

This chain joins TRBV5-1 and TRBJ2-7; 10 bases are a match to TRBD1. CDR1 and CDR2 from the germline V gene are SGHRS and YFSETQ. V dropped 0 bases and J dropped 8; count of bases not matched to a gene: 5. This CDR3 region has 14 residues. CDR3 amino acids: CASSLDDRGPKQYF. CDR3 bases: TGCGCCAGCAGCTTGGATGACAGGGGGCCTAAGCAGTACTTC.

The genes are TRBV15 and TRBJ2-7; D ambiguous. The CDR3 spans 12 residues. Germline V gene data show CDR1 as LNHNV and CDR2 as YYDKDF (reference sequence). The V end was cut by 0 bases, the J end by 5 bases, with 5 bases between. The CDR3 sequence is CATSRDQDEQYF. CDR3 DNA: TGTGCCACCAGCAGAGATCAGGACGAGCAGTACTTC.

The V and J genes are TRBV6-1 and TRBJ2-1; maybe TRBD1 (6 bases). V was clipped by 6 bases and J by 0 bases, with 12 bases between them. The CDR3 is 15 residues long. Per germline, CDR1 MNHNS and CDR2 SASEGT. CDR3 sequence (DNA): TGTGCCAGCAGCGACTTGACAGGCTCCTACAATGAGCAGTTCTTC. Translation: CASSDLTGSYNEQFF.

Turning to this clone: The junction departs from germline at one end; a sequencing error may be responsible. The rearrangement uses TRBV19 and TRBJ2-5, with 8 bases lining up with TRBD2. In germline, CDR1 is LNHDA, CDR2 SQIVND (reference sequence). CDR3 length: 13 amino acids. CDR3 DNA sequence: TGTGCCAGCAGTAGAACCCCCAGCGGGGGATCATACTTC. Its protein product is CASSRTPSGGSYF.

This clone appeared a single time. The rearrangement joins TRBV19 to TRBJ1-3; 8 nucleotides line up with TRBD1. Germline lookup yields CDR1 LNHDA and CDR2 SQIVND (reference sequence). Trimming removed 5 bases from V and 6 bases from J; junction bases left unmatched: 9. The CDR3 has 15 residues. CDR3 DNA: TGTGCCAGTAGTCCCGACAGGGGATTCGTAAACACCATATATTTT. This sequence encodes CASSPDRGFVNTIYF.

The chain uses TRBV7-2 and TRBJ1-1; D might be TRBD1 (5 bases). Trimming removed 2 bases at V and 4 bases at J, with 8 bases between. This CDR3 has 13 residues. Germline loops: CDR1 SGHTA, CDR2 FQGNSA. The CDR3 nucleotides read TGTGCCAGCAGCTTACGAAGGGGCACTGAAGCTTTCTTT. Amino acid sequence: CASSLRRGTEAFF.

CDR3 in DNA: TGTGCCAGTAGTCAGGACTATAATTCACCCCTCCACTTT. Translating it yields CASSQDYNSPLHF. The J gene is TRBJ1-6, the V gene TRBV19; no clear D. The germline gives CDR1 LNHDA, CDR2 SQIVND (reference sequence). The CDR3 has 13 amino acids. Trimming took off 5 bases at V and 3 bases at J, with 5 bases between the two ends.

The rearrangement uses TRBV5-6 and TRBJ2-7, with a weak D call TRBD1 (6 bases). V was shortened by 2 bases and J by 5 bases, with 14 bases between the two germline ends. The CDR3 has 14 residues. The germline V gene encodes CDR1 SGHDT and CDR2 YYEEEE. The DNA of the CDR3 is TGTGCCAGCAGCTTCTACGGACAGAAGAACGAGCAGTACTTC. It specifies CASSFYGQKNEQYF.